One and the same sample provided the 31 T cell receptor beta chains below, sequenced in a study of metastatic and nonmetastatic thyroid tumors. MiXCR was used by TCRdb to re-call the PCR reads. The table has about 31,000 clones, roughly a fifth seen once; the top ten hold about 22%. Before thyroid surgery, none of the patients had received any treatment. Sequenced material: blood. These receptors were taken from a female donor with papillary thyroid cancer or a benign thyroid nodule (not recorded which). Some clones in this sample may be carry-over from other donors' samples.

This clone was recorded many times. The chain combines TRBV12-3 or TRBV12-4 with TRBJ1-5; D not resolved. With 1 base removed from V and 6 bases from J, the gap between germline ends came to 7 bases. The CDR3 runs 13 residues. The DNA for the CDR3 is TGTGCCAGCAGTTTAGGGGGAGGTCAGCCCCAGCATTTT. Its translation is CASSLGGGQPQHF.

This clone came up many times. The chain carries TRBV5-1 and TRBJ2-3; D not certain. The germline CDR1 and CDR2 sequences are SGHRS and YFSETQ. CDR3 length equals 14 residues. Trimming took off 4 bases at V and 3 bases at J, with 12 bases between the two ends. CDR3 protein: CASSPDPRTDTQYF. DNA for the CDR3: TGCGCCAGCAGCCCTGACCCGAGGACAGATACGCAGTATTTT.

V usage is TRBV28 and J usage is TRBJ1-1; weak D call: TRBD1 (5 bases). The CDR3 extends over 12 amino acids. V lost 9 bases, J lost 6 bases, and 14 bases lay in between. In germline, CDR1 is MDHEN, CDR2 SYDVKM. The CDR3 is CASHRGFAEAFF. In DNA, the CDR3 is TGTGCCAGTCATAGGGGTTTCGCTGAAGCTTTCTTT.

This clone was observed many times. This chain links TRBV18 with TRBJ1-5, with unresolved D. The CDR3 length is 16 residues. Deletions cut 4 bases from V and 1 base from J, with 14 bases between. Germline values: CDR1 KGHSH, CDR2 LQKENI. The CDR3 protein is CASSLYWAESNQPQHF. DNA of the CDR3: TGTGCCAGCTCACTCTACTGGGCGGAAAGCAATCAGCCCCAGCATTTT.

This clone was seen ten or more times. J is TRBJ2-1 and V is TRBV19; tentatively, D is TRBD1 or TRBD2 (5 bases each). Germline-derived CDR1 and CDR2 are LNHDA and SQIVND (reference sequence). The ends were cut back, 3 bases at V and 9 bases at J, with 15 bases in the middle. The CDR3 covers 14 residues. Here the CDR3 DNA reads TGTGCCAGTAGTATCGGGCGGGCGCAGGGTGAGCAGTTCTTC. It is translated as CASSIGRAQGEQFF.

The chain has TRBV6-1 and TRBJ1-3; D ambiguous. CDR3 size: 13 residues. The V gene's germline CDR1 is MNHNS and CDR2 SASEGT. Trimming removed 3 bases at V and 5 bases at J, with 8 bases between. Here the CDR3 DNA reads TGTGCCAGCAGTGATACGACGAGAAACACCATATATTTT. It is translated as CASSDTTRNTIYF.

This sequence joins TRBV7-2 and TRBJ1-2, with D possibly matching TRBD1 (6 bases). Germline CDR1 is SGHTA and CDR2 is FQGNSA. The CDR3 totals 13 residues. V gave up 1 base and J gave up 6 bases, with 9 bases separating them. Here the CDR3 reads CASSLGTVNGYTF. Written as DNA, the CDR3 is TGTGCCAGCAGCTTAGGGACAGTGAATGGCTACACCTTC.

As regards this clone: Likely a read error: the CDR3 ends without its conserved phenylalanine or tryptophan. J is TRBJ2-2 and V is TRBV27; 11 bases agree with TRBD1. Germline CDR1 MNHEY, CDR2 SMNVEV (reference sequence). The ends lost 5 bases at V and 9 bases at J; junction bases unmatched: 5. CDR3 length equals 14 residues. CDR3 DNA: TGTGCCAGCAGTCCGGGGACAGGGGGGTGGGAGCTGTTTTAT. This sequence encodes CASSPGTGGWELFY.

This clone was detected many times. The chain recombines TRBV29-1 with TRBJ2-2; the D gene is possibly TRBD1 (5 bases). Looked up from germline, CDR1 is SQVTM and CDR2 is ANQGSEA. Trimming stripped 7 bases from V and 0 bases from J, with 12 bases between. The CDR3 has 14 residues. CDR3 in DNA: TGCAGCGGTAAGACAGTTGCGAACACCGGGGAGCTGTTTTTT. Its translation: CSGKTVANTGELFF.

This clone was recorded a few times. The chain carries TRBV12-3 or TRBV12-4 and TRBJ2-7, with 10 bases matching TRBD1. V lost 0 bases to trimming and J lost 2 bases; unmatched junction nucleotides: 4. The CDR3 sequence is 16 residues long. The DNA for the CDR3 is TGTGCCAGCAGTTTAGCGTCCGGGACAGGGGCCTACGAGCAGTACTTC. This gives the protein CASSLASGTGAYEQYF.

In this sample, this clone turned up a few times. CDR3 loop: CASSEGWWYGYTF. The CDR3 DNA reads as TGTGCCAGCAGTGAAGGGTGGTGGTATGGCTACACCTTC. The chain joins TRBV6-4 to TRBJ1-2; D not certain. Trimming cost V 3 bases and J 5 bases, with 10 bases left between them. The CDR3 has 13 amino acids. CDR1 is MRHNA, CDR2 SNTAGT, per germline.

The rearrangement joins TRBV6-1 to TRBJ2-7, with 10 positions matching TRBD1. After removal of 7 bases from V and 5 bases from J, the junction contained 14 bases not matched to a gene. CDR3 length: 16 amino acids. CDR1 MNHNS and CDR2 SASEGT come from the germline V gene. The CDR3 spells CASTSTGGTGDHEQYF. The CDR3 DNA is TGTGCCAGCACCTCCACCGGAGGGACAGGGGACCACGAGCAGTACTTC.

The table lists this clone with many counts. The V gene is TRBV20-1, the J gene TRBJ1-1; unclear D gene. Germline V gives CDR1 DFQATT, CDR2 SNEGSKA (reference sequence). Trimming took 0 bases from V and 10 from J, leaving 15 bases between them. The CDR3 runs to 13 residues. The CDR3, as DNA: TGCAGTGCTAGAGACCCAGGTACCCTCGGAGCTTTCTTT. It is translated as CSARDPGTLGAFF.

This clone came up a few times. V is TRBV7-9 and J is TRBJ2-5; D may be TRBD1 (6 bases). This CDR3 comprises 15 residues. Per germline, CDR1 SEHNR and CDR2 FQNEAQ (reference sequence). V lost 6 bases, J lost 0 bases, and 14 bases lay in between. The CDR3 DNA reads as TGTGCCAGCAGTACAGGACAGCCGTACCAAGAGACCCAGTACTTC. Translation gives CASSTGQPYQETQYF. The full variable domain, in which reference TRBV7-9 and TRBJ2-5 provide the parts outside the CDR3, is DTGVSQNPRHKITKRGQNVTFRCDPISEHNRLYWYRQTLGQGPEFLTYFQNEAQLEKSRLLSDRFSAERPKGSFSTLEIQRTEQGDSAMYLCASSTGQPYQETQYFGPGTRLLVL.

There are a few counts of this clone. The CDR3: CASSRVAGDYNEQFF. The CDR3, as DNA: TGTGCCAGTAGCCGAGTAGCGGGAGATTACAATGAGCAGTTCTTC. This chain joins TRBV19 and TRBJ2-1, with TRBD2 matching over 9 bases. V shed 6 bases, J shed 4 bases, and the junction held 7 bases outside the gene matches. Germline CDR1 and CDR2: LNHDA and SQIVND (reference sequence). CDR3 length: 15 amino acids.

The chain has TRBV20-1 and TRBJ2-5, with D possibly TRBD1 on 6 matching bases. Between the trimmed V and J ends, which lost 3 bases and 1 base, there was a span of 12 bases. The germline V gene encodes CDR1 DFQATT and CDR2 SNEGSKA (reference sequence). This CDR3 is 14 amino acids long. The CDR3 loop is CSASRDTIQETQYF. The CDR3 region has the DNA TGCAGTGCTAGCCGGGACACCATCCAAGAGACCCAGTACTTC.

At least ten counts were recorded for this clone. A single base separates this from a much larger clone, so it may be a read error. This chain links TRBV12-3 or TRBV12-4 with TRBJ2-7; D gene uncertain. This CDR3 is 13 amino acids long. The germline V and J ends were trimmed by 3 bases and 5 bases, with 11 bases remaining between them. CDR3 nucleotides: TGTGCCAGCAGTTTTGACGGATCCCACGAGCAGTACTTC. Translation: CASSFDGSHEQYF.

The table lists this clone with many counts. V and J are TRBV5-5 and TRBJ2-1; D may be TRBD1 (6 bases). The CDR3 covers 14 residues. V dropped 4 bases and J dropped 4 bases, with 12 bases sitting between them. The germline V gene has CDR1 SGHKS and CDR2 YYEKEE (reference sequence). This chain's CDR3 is CASSGNQGYNEQFF. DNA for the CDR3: TGTGCCAGCAGCGGAAACCAGGGGTACAATGAGCAGTTCTTC.

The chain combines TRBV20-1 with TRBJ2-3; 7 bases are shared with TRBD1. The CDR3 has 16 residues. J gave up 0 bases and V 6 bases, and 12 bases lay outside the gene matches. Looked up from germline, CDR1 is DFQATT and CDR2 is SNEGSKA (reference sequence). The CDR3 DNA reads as TGCAGTGCGATTAGGGGGCTAGGGGTTAGCACAGATACGCAGTATTTT. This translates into CSAIRGLGVSTDTQYF.

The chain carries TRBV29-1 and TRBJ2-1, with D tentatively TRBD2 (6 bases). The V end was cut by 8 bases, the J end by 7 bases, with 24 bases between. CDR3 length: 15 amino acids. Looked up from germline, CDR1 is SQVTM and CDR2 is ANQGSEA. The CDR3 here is CSLSRGFAGRNEQFF. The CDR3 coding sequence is TGCAGCTTATCCCGCGGGTTCGCGGGACGAAATGAGCAGTTCTTC.

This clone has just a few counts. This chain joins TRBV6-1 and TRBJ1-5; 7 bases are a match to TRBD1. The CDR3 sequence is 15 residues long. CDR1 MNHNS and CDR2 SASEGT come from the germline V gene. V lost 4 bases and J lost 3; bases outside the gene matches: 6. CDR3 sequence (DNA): TGTGCCAGCAGTGTCCACAGGGGACCCAATCAGCCCCAGCATTTT. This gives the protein CASSVHRGPNQPQHF.

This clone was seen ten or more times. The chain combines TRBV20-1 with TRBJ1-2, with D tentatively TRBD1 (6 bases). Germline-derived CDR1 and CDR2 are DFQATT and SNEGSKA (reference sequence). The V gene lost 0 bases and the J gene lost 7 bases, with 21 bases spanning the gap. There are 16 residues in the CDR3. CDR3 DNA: TGCAGTGCTAGAGACCCCCATGGGGAACAGGGCTCTGGCTACACCTTC. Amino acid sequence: CSARDPHGEQGSGYTF.

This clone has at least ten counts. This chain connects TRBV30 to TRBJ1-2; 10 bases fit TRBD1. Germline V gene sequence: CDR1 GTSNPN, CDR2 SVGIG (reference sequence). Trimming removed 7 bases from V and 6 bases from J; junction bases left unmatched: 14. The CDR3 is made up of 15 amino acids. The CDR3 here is CASSGTGALRDGYTF. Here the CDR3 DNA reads TGTGCCTCGTCCGGGACAGGGGCCTTAAGGGATGGCTACACCTTC.

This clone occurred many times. CDR3 protein: CASSLRSNTDTQYF. DNA of the CDR3: TGTGCCAGTAGTTTGCGCTCCAACACAGATACGCAGTATTTT. V usage is TRBV19 and J usage is TRBJ2-3; D gene uncertain. Trimming removed 5 bases at V and 2 bases at J, with 11 bases between. The CDR3 has 14 residues. Germline-derived CDR1 and CDR2 are LNHDA and SQIVND (reference sequence).

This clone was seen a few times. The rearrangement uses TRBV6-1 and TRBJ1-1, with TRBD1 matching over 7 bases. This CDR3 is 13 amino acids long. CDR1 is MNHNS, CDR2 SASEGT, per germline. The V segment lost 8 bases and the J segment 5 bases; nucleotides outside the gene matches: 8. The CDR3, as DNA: TGTGCCAGCGATAACGTACAGGGGACTGAAGCTTTCTTT. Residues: CASDNVQGTEAFF.

CDR3 nucleotide sequence: TGTGCCAGCAGTGCAAACGGGATCGGGGAGCAGTACTTC. Amino acid sequence: CASSANGIGEQYF. The chain is built from TRBV2 and TRBJ2-7; D may be TRBD2 (5 bases). Germline V gives CDR1 SNHLY, CDR2 FYNNEI. The CDR3 has 13 amino acids. Between the trimmed V and J ends, which lost 4 bases and 7 bases, there was a span of 14 bases.

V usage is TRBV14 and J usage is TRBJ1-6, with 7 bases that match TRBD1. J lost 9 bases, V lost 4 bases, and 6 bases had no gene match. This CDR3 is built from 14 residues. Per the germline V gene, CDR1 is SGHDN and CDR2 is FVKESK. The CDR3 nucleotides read TGTGCCAGCAGCCTCTCAGGGGGAGGTTCACCCCTCCACTTT. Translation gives CASSLSGGGSPLHF.

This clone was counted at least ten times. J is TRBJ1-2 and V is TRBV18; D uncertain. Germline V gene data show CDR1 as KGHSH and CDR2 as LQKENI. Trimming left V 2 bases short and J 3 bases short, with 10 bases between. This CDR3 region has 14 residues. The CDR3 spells CASSPGVDDYGYTF. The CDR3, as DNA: TGTGCCAGCTCACCAGGGGTGGACGACTATGGCTACACCTTC.

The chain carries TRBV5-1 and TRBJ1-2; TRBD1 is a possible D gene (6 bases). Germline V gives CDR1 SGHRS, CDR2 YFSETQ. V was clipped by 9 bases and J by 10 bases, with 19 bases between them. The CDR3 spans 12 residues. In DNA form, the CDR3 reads TGCGCCAACAACGAGGGGGGTGGTGTCTACACCTTC. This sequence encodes CANNEGGGVYTF.

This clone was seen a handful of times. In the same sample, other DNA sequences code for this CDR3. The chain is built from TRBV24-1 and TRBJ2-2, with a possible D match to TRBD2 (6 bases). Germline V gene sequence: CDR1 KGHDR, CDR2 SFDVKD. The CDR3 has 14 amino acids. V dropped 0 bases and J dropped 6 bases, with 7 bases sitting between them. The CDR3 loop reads CATSDLGEAGELFF. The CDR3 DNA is TGTGCCACCAGTGATTTGGGGGAGGCCGGGGAGCTGTTTTTT.

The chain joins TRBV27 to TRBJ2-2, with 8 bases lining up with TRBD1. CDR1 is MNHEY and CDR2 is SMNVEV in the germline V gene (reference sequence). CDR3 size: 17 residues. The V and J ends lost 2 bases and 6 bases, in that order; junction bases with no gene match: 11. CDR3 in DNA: TGTGCCAGCAGTTTACATCGGACAGGGTCGAGCGCCGGGGAGCTGTTTTTT. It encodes CASSLHRTGSSAGELFF.